These 3 T cell receptor beta chains share one sample of origin, sequenced in a study of blood T cell repertoires in COVID-19. Assay: immunoSEQ multiplex PCR; the TCRdb copy retains only in-frame clones and omits some. The repertoire holds around 81,000 clones, with roughly 86% as singletons. Material: peripheral blood. The receptors come from a man aged 70 or older with acute or convalescent COVID-19.

The chain employs TRBV6-5 and TRBJ2-7; 8 nucleotides agree with TRBD2. Germline trimming cut 4 bases from V and 0 bases from J; bases unmatched to any gene: 5. This CDR3 has 15 amino acids. Germline V gene lookup returns CDR1 MNHEY and CDR2 SVGAGI. The CDR3 is CASSWGGRSSYEQYF. DNA for the CDR3: TGTGCCAGCAGTTGGGGCGGGAGGAGCTCCTACGAGCAGTACTTC.

This chain joins TRBV4-1 and TRBJ1-4; D uncertain. V lost 5 bases, J lost 2 bases, and 15 bases lay in between. Germline lookup yields CDR1 MGHRA and CDR2 YSYEKL. The CDR3 totals 16 residues. Here the CDR3 reads CASSKGAGSTNEKLFF. The CDR3 DNA is TGCGCCAGCAGCAAGGGAGCCGGGTCCACTAATGAAAAACTGTTTTTT.

This chain links TRBV6-2 or TRBV6-3 with TRBJ2-5, with D possibly matching TRBD1 (6 bases). This CDR3 is 16 amino acids long. The germline CDR1 and CDR2 sequences are MNHEY and SVGEGT. The V end lost 6 bases, the J end lost 0 bases, and 17 bases lay between the germline ends. Here the CDR3 reads CASSLPGGGYQETQYF. DNA of the CDR3: TGTGCCAGCAGCCTCCCGGGTGGGGGCTACCAAGAGACCCAGTACTTC.